The sequence of this TCR beta chain was determined in a study of T cells in Graves' hyperthyroidism and ophthalmopathy. This clonotype was observed at least ten times. Across 18 months, stable Graves' hyperthyroidism was marked by no progression to ophthalmopathy. Hyperthyroidism had been newly diagnosed in patients aged 18 to 65, and its duration was under 2 months. Any patient presenting with uncontrolled infection, other autoimmune disease, pregnancy or lactation was left out. The CDR3 loop spans 15 amino acids. With 3 bases removed from V and 3 bases from J, the gap between germline ends came to 14 bases. Germline CDR1 reads SGHAT; CDR2 reads FQNNGV. Amplified TCR beta CDR3 regions derived from RNA transcripts. The study used the HTBI primer set for a first-round RT-PCR of the TCR CDR3. TCRdb ran MiXCR on the multiplex PCR reads and lists one entry per CDR3 protein. The table has around 500,000 distinct CDR3 sequences, roughly an eighth seen once.

The specimen was blood. The chain is built from TRBV11-2 and TRBJ1-2; possible D gene TRBD1, 6 bases. This receptor was obtained from a woman aged 18-35 years with Graves' hyperthyroidism. CDR3 DNA sequence: TGTGCCAGCAGCTTTTCGTTAGGGGGGCACTATGGCTACACCTTC. It specifies CASSFSLGGHYGYTF. The full variable domain, completed using reference TRBV11-2 and TRBJ1-2, is EAGVAQSPRYKIIEKRQSVAFWCNPISGHATLYWYQQILGQGPKLLIQFQNNGVVDDSQLPKDRFSAERLKGVDSTLKIQPAKLEDSAVYLCASSFSLGGHYGYTFGSGTRLTVV.